These 23 T cell receptor beta chains came from one sample sequenced in a study of T cell responses to AZD1222 COVID-19 vaccine. Produced via immunoSEQ multiplex PCR; TCRdb's table is partial and in-frame only. The data show roughly 100,000 clones, approximately 88% seen once. Material: peripheral blood, obtained on day 0 of AZD1222 vaccination. These receptor sequences come from an adult in good health.

CDR3 DNA: TGTGCCAGCAGGTGGGACTCTGGAAACACCATATATTTT. It encodes CASRWDSGNTIYF. V gene TRBV25-1 combines with J gene TRBJ1-3; D uncertain. The CDR3 is 13 residues long. Germline V gene lookup returns CDR1 MGHDK and CDR2 SYGVNS. Between the trimmed V and J ends, which lost 6 bases and 0 bases, there was a span of 6 bases.

The chain uses TRBV6-5 and TRBJ2-7; TRBD1 aligns across 8 bases. Trimming cost V 5 bases and J 9 bases; bases outside gene matches: 9. The CDR3 has 13 residues. Germline lookup yields CDR1 MNHEY and CDR2 SVGAGI. CDR3 region: CASSRHRGTGQYF. The CDR3 nucleotides read TGTGCCAGCAGTAGACACAGGGGGACGGGGCAGTACTTC.

This chain links TRBV9 with TRBJ1-6; a weak D match, TRBD1 (5 bases). Looked up from germline, CDR1 is SGDLS and CDR2 is YYNGEE. V was pared by 2 bases and J by 8 bases, with 11 bases between. The CDR3 covers 14 residues. In DNA form, the CDR3 reads TGTGCCAGCAGCGTTGGCAGGGTAGATTCACCCCTCCACTTT. This sequence encodes CASSVGRVDSPLHF.

This chain's CDR3 is CAWTTGYGEKLFF. CDR3 in DNA: TGTGCCTGGACGACAGGATACGGCGAAAAACTGTTTTTT. The chain has TRBV30 and TRBJ1-4, with D maybe TRBD1 (6 bases). Germline lookup yields CDR1 GTSNPN and CDR2 SVGIG (reference sequence). V lost 4 bases, J lost 8 bases, and 14 bases lay in between. CDR3 length equals 13 residues.

The genes are TRBV29-1 and TRBJ1-2; no firm D call. Germline values: CDR1 SQVTM, CDR2 ANQGSEA. This CDR3 contains 11 residues. Trimming removed 3 bases at V and 8 bases at J, with 10 bases between. The CDR3 is CSVDTGGGYTF. DNA of the CDR3: TGCAGCGTTGACACGGGTGGCGGCTACACCTTC.

J is TRBJ1-2 and V is TRBV19; the D is unclear. Germline loops: CDR1 LNHDA, CDR2 SQIVND (reference sequence). This CDR3 contains 12 residues. V gave up 3 bases and J gave up 2 bases, with 4 bases separating them. DNA of the CDR3: TGTGCCAGTAGTATGTGGAACTATGGCTACACCTTC. Protein product: CASSMWNYGYTF.

This chain uses TRBV18 with TRBJ1-1; D call uncertain. The germline gives CDR1 KGHSH, CDR2 LQKENI. V was trimmed by 2 bases and J by 6 bases, leaving 13 bases between them. CDR3 size: 14 residues. CDR3 sequence (DNA): TGTGCCAGCTCACCAGAATCCTGGGATTCTGAAGCTTTCTTT. Translation gives CASSPESWDSEAFF.

This rearrangement joins TRBV5-5 to TRBJ2-7; D is possibly TRBD2 (7 bases). CDR3 length: 14 amino acids. Germline V gene lookup returns CDR1 SGHKS and CDR2 YYEKEE (reference sequence). The V gene lost 0 bases and the J gene lost 3 bases, with 10 bases spanning the gap. This CDR3 reads CASSLAGGNYEQYF. In DNA, the CDR3 is TGTGCCAGCAGCTTGGCGGGGGGCAACTACGAGCAGTACTTC. Full variable domain (outside the CDR3, taken from reference TRBV5-5 and TRBJ2-7): DAGVTQSPTHLIKTRGQQVTLRCSPISGHKSVSWYQQVLGQGPQFIFQYYEKEERGRGNFPDRFSARQFPNYSSELNVNALLLGDSALYLCASSLAGGNYEQYFGPGTRLTVT.

This chain connects TRBV19 to TRBJ1-2; 8 nucleotides agree with TRBD1. This CDR3 has 14 amino acids. The germline gives CDR1 LNHDA, CDR2 SQIVND (reference sequence). V shed 5 bases, J shed 4 bases, and the junction held 6 bases outside the gene matches. CDR3 DNA: TGTGCCAGTAGTGAAACGGGACAGGTCTATGGCTACACCTTC. Translating gives CASSETGQVYGYTF.

The gene calls are TRBV19 and TRBJ1-5; TRBD1 might be the D (5 bases). V lost 6 bases to trimming and J lost 4 bases, with 28 bases between them. This CDR3 contains 19 residues. Germline V gene data show CDR1 as LNHDA and CDR2 as SQIVND (reference sequence). In nucleotides, the CDR3 is TGTGCCAGTAGACGTGATCAATTTGATGGGGGGAGGGCTAATCAGCCCCAGCATTTT. This codes for CASRRDQFDGGRANQPQHF.

On this clone: One end of the junction fails to match germline, which may point to a read error. This chain joins TRBV11-2 and TRBJ2-5, with a possible D match to TRBD2 (7 bases). This CDR3 is 13 amino acids long. Germline assignment: CDR1 SGHAT and CDR2 FQNNGV. CDR3 amino acids: CASTIIVYGGLHF. The CDR3 DNA is TGTGCCAGCACCATAATTGTATACGGGGGGCTTCACTTC.

The chain recombines TRBV12-5 with TRBJ1-1; 7 bases are shared with TRBD1. Germline V gene data show CDR1 as LGHNT and CDR2 as FRNRAP. V gave up 6 bases and J gave up 6 bases; unmatched junction bases: 16. The CDR3 has 16 residues. Written as DNA, the CDR3 is TGTGCTAGTGGCGGAAGATTCGACAGGGTTGCGGCTGAAGCTTTCTTT. Translating gives CASGGRFDRVAAEAFF.

The chain uses TRBV29-1 and TRBJ1-4; 8 bases are shared with TRBD1. V dropped 6 bases and J dropped 6; count of bases not matched to a gene: 3. Germline CDR1 reads SQVTM; CDR2 reads ANQGSEA. The CDR3 is 12 amino acids. The CDR3, as DNA: TGCAGCGTCGGGACAGGTCATGAAAAACTGTTTTTT. Protein product: CSVGTGHEKLFF. The entire variable domain, with the rest obtained from reference TRBV29-1 and TRBJ1-4, is as follows: SAVISQKPSRDICQRGTSLTIQCQVDSQVTMMFWYRQQPGQSLTLIATANQGSEATYESGFVIDKFPISRPNLTFSTLTVSNMSPEDSSIYLCSVGTGHEKLFFGSGTQLSVL.

The chain recombines TRBV7-2 with TRBJ2-3, with 8 bases that match TRBD2. Germline V gene lookup returns CDR1 SGHTA and CDR2 FQGNSA. Trimming took 4 bases from V and 0 from J; bases not matched to a gene: 9. The CDR3 consists of 17 residues. CDR3 in DNA: TGTGCCAGCAGCTCAGTAGCGGGACTTTCTAGCACAGATACGCAGTATTTT. Its translation: CASSSVAGLSSTDTQYF.

This clone is a singleton in its sample. V and J are TRBV6-5 and TRBJ1-1; D is unclear. CDR3 length: 13 amino acids. V lost 7 bases to trimming and J lost 4 bases, with 13 bases between them. Looked up from germline, CDR1 is MNHEY and CDR2 is SVGAGI. In DNA form, the CDR3 reads TGTGCCAGCATCGGAGGGAGGAGCACTGAAGCTTTCTTT. Its translation is CASIGGRSTEAFF.

Note on this clone: The junction departs from germline at one end; a sequencing error may be responsible. The rearrangement uses TRBV6-2 or TRBV6-3 and TRBJ1-5, with D unresolved. CDR3 length equals 12 residues. Germline V gene lookup returns CDR1 MNHEY and CDR2 SVGEGT. In DNA form, the CDR3 reads TGTGCCAGCAGTCAGCCACATACGCCCCGGGATTTT. This sequence encodes CASSQPHTPRDF.

The V call is TRBV6-2 or TRBV6-3, the J call TRBJ1-1; D call uncertain. V was cut by 1 base and J by 0 bases, with 6 bases left in between. The CDR3 consists of 14 residues. CDR1 is MNHEY, CDR2 SVGEGT, per germline. The CDR3 spells CASSYFSMNTEAFF. For the CDR3, the DNA is TGTGCCAGCAGTTACTTTAGTATGAACACTGAAGCTTTCTTT.

This chain links TRBV10-1 with TRBJ2-5; a possible D gene is TRBD2 (5 bases). Germline assignment: CDR1 WNHNN and CDR2 SYGVQD (reference sequence). The CDR3 covers 17 residues. Trimming took 0 bases from V and 2 from J, leaving 16 bases between them. CDR3 in amino acids: CASSESIGGRLQETQYF. CDR3 nucleotides: TGCGCCAGCAGTGAGTCGATAGGCGGGCGGTTACAAGAGACCCAGTACTTC.

This chain links TRBV28 with TRBJ1-1, with 7 bases aligning to TRBD1. There are 14 residues in the CDR3. Germline CDR1 and CDR2: MDHEN and SYDVKM. V lost 6 bases and J lost 10; bases outside the gene matches: 14. This CDR3 is CASSQGTVFMGAFF. CDR3 sequence (DNA): TGTGCCAGCAGCCAAGGGACAGTCTTTATGGGAGCTTTCTTT.

The chain employs TRBV28 and TRBJ1-2, with D unresolved. Germline CDR1 reads MDHEN; CDR2 reads SYDVKM. V lost 1 base to trimming and J lost 3 bases, with 9 bases between them. The CDR3 runs to 14 residues. CDR3 sequence (DNA): TGTGCCAGCAGTTTATTTTGGGGAGACTATGGCTACACCTTC. It encodes CASSLFWGDYGYTF.

The V call is TRBV7-2, the J call TRBJ1-2; D is ambiguous. The germline V gene has CDR1 SGHTA and CDR2 FQGNSA. The ends were cut back, 1 base at V and 4 bases at J, with 16 bases in the middle. The CDR3 has 16 amino acids. CDR3 loop: CASSLDSNSQFYGYTF. CDR3 DNA sequence: TGTGCCAGCAGCTTAGATTCGAATTCACAATTCTATGGCTACACCTTC.

Only a few counts were recorded for this clone. The rearrangement links TRBV29-1 to TRBJ1-2, with unresolved D. CDR1 is SQVTM and CDR2 is ANQGSEA in the germline V gene. This CDR3 contains 13 residues. With 1 base removed from V and 5 bases from J, the gap between germline ends came to 11 bases. CDR3 sequence: CSVEGTDLYGYTF. The CDR3 region has the DNA TGCAGCGTTGAAGGGACCGACCTTTATGGCTACACCTTC.

The genes are TRBV28 and TRBJ2-7, with TRBD2 matching over 9 bases. Germline lookup yields CDR1 MDHEN and CDR2 SYDVKM. This CDR3 is built from 14 residues. The trim removed 6 bases at V and 3 bases at J, leaving 6 bases unmatched. CDR3 bases: TGTGCCAGCAGCGTGACTAGCGGCTACTACGAGCAGTACTTC. Its translation is CASSVTSGYYEQYF.